The sequence of this T cell receptor (beta chain) was determined in a study of blood T cell repertoires in COVID-19. The wider study: Whether acute or convalescent, the COVID-19 samples came from the United States, Italy and Spain. The cDNA or gDNA used as material had been derived from T cells, B-cell-depleted T cells, or PBMCs.

Seattle participants joined during active infection and were tracked over time. Authors' data handling: Scientists estimated how many nucleated cells there were by amplifying reference gene primers. TCRdb's table, derived via immunoSEQ multiplex PCR, lists solely in-frame clones and lacks some. Clone size and V and J calls were adopted from that table, with D and trimming inferred from the DNA. The sample has approximately 97,000 clones, about 90% seen once. The junction had 4 bases not matched to a gene; V was cut back by 5 bases and J by 4 bases. Germline CDR1 is MNHEY and CDR2 is SMNVEV (reference sequence). There are 13 residues in the CDR3.

The sequenced sample consisted of peripheral blood. This chain links TRBV27 with TRBJ1-2; TRBD1 agrees at 7 bases. This sequence originates from a woman in her forties or fifties with COVID-19, enrolled during active disease. CDR3 region: CASSPRDSYGYTF. In nucleotides, the CDR3 is TGTGCCAGCAGTCCCCGGGACAGCTATGGCTACACCTTC.